This T cell receptor (beta chain) came from a study of Graves' ophthalmopathy and Graves' hyperthyroidism. The authors amplified TCR beta CDR3 regions, and they did so from RNA transcripts for repertoire sequencing. Scientists carried out first-round RT-PCR using HTBI primers and then a second-round multiplex PCR. TCRdb re-derived calls from the multiplex PCR reads in MiXCR, one entry per CDR3 protein. This table has around 340,000 distinct CDR3 sequences, 17% appearing once. This clonotype occurred many times. V dropped 5 bases and J dropped 4 bases, with 17 bases sitting between them. In germline, CDR1 is LNHDA, CDR2 SQIVND (reference sequence). The CDR3 length is 15 residues.

Input material: peripheral blood. V and J are TRBV19 and TRBJ2-5; D uncertain. The TCR was taken from an adult man with Graves' ophthalmopathy. CDR3 sequence (DNA): TGTGCCAGTAGTGACACGATCGGCCGAGGAGAGACCCAGTACTTC. Residues: CASSDTIGRGETQYF.